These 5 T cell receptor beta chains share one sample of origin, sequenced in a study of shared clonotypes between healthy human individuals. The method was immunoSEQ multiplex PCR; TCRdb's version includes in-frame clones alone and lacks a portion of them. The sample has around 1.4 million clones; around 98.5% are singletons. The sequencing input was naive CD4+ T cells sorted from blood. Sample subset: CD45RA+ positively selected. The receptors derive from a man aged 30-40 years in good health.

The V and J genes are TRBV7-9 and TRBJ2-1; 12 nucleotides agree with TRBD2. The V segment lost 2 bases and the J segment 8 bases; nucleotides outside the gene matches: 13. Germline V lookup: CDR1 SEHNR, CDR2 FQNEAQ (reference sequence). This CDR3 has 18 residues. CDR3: CASSLSSSGRAGTHEQFF. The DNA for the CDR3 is TGTGCCAGCAGCTTATCGTCTAGCGGGAGGGCCGGGACCCATGAGCAGTTCTTC.

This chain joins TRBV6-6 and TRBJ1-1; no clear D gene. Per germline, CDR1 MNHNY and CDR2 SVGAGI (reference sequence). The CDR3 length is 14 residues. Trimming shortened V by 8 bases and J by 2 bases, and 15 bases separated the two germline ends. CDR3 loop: CASVTGGLNTEAFF. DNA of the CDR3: TGTGCCAGCGTGACTGGTGGACTTAACACTGAAGCTTTCTTT.

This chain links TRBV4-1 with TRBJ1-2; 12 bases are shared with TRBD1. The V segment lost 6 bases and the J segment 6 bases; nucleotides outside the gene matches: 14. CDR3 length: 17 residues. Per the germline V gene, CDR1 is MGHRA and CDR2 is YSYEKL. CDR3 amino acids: CASRKKVGDRGRNGYTF. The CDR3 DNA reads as TGCGCCAGCAGGAAGAAGGTAGGGGACAGGGGGCGAAATGGCTACACCTTC.

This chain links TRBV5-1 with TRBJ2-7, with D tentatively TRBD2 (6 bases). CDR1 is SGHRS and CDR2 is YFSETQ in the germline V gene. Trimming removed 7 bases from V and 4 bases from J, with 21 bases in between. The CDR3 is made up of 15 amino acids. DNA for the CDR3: TGCGCCAGCCGAGGGGTGGGAGGCTATAAGTACGAGCAGTACTTC. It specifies CASRGVGGYKYEQYF.

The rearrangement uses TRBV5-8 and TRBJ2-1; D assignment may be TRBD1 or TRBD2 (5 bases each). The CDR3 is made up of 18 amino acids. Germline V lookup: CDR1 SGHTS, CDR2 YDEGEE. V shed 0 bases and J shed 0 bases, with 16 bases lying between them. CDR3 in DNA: TGTGCCAGCAGCTTGGGGGTGACTGCAGGGAGCTCCTACAATGAGCAGTTCTTC. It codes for CASSLGVTAGSSYNEQFF.